The TCR beta chain described here comes from a study of blood T cell repertoires in COVID-19. In the study overall: Acute and convalescent COVID-19 samples came from the United States, Italy and Spain.

Only in-frame clones appear in the TCRdb table, and some are missing; sequencing was by immunoSEQ multiplex PCR. The sample holds tens of thousands of clones, approximately 82% seen once. In its sample, this clone was seen once. With 1 base removed from V and 0 bases from J, the gap between germline ends came to 4 bases. The CDR3 is 14 amino acids. CDR1 is SGDLS and CDR2 is YYNGEE in the germline V gene. The sequencing sample was made of peripheral blood. J is TRBJ2-2 and V is TRBV9, with D hard to call. The source is a human donor in a cohort sampled during active COVID-19. The CDR3 DNA is TGTGCCAGCAGCGTATATCCGAACACCGGGGAGCTGTTTTTT. This translates into CASSVYPNTGELFF.